The rows below give T cell receptor beta chains drawn from one sample of a study of graft-versus-host responses after intestinal transplantation. The antigens for these receptors are not known. The protocol was immunoSEQ multiplex PCR, while the TCRdb copy is restricted to in-frame clones and leaves out a portion. Of fewer than 50,000 clones listed, around 84% are singletons. Sample: unstimulated CD4+ T cells sorted from spleen or lymph node cells, taken before transplant. The receptors come from a human donor who was the organ donor for an intestinal transplant. CDR3s include the opening cysteine and the closing phenylalanine or tryptophan. A D gene is named only where the DNA matches it firmly. The size of a clone is reported for some rows only, either as once, few or many, or as a class for expanded clones.

-	TRBD2	TRBV27	TRBJ2-5	CASSSALGLAGGIGETQYF	TGTGCCAGCAGTTCCGCCTTGGGACTAGCGGGAGGTATAGGAGAGACCCAGTACTTC
-	-	TRBV27	TRBJ1-5	CASRLDGVPGSNQPQHF	TGTGCCAGCAGGCTAGACGGGGTCCCGGGTAGCAATCAGCCCCAGCATTTT
-	-	TRBV21-1	TRBJ1-1	CASSNWSIGRKNTEAFF	TGTGCCAGCAGCAACTGGTCGATTGGGAGGAAAAACACTGAAGCTTTCTTT
-	-	TRBV6-7	TRBJ1-3	CASSNIFSGNTIYF	TGTGCCAGCAGTAACATTTTCTCTGGAAACACCATATATTTT
-	-	TRBV2	TRBJ1-2	CASSGGLGNGYTF	TGTGCCAGCAGTGGGGGTCTGGGGAATGGCTACACCTTC
-	-	TRBV5-1	TRBJ1-3	CASSLQGFGNTIYF	TGCGCCAGCAGCCTACAGGGCTTTGGAAACACCATATATTTT
-	-	TRBV4-3	TRBJ1-2	CASSHAKAAINQYGYTF	TGCGCCAGCAGCCATGCAAAAGCAGCCATCAACCAATATGGCTACACCTTC
-	-	TRBV6-5	TRBJ1-1	CASSYIGFTEAFF	TGTGCCAGCAGTTACATCGGGTTCACTGAAGCTTTCTTT
-	TRBD1	TRBV6-5	TRBJ1-2	CASGGQGANYGYTF	TGTGCCAGCGGGGGACAGGGGGCTAACTATGGCTACACCTTC
few	-	TRBV5-1	TRBJ2-7	CASSLALSGSYEQYF	TGCGCCAGCAGCTTGGCCCTTAGCGGCTCCTACGAGCAGTACTTC
-	-	TRBV4-2	TRBJ1-1	CASSQDLEGRTAFF	TGTGCCAGCAGCCAAGATTTGGAGGGGCGTACGGCTTTCTTT
-	-	TRBV29-1	TRBJ1-2	CSVLLGGHYGYTF	TGCAGCGTTCTATTGGGGGGGCACTATGGCTACACCTTC
-	TRBD1	TRBV10-2	TRBJ2-5	CASTTGTGYETQYF	TGCGCCAGCACCACCGGGACAGGGTACGAGACCCAGTACTTC
-	TRBD2	TRBV9	TRBJ2-2	CASSVELAGASTGELFF	TGTGCCAGCAGCGTAGAGCTAGCGGGGGCGAGCACCGGGGAGCTGTTTTTT
-	-	TRBV6-5	TRBJ2-2	CASSYRRGGTGELFF	TGTGCCAGCAGTTATCGCAGGGGAGGCACCGGGGAGCTGTTTTTT
-	TRBD1	TRBV6-1	TRBJ1-1	CASSETGRWTEAFF	TGTGCCAGCAGTGAGACAGGGAGGTGGACTGAAGCTTTCTTT
-	TRBD1	TRBV18	TRBJ2-7	CASSPDRGNHEQYF	TGTGCCAGCTCACCGGACAGGGGAAACCACGAGCAGTACTTC
-	TRBD2	TRBV5-1	TRBJ2-5	CASSWTSGGETQYF	TGCGCCAGCAGCTGGACTAGCGGGGGGGAGACCCAGTACTTC
-	-	TRBV6-5	TRBJ1-2	CASSPHTGFGYTF	TGTGCCAGCAGCCCACATACAGGGTTTGGCTACACCTTC
few	-	TRBV21-1	TRBJ1-2	CASPLNRGPHNYGYTF	TGTGCCAGCCCCTTAAACAGGGGGCCTCATAACTATGGCTACACCTTC
-	TRBD1	TRBV5-1	TRBJ2-1	CASSFNRGSYNEQFF	TGCGCCAGCAGCTTCAACAGGGGCTCCTACAATGAGCAGTTCTTC
-	-	TRBV6-6	TRBJ2-1	CAARTTGNEQFF	TGTGCCGCAAGGACGACAGGCAATGAGCAGTTCTTC
-	TRBD1	TRBV5-6	TRBJ2-3	CASSLMGQGTDTQYF	TGTGCCAGCAGCTTGATGGGACAGGGAACAGATACGCAGTATTTT
-	-	TRBV27	TRBJ1-4	CASSFMRGGEKLFF	TGTGCCAGCAGTTTCATGAGAGGGGGTGAAAAACTGTTTTTT
-	-	TRBV4-1	TRBJ2-5	CASSHLQAGQETQYF	TGCGCCAGCAGCCACCTCCAGGCAGGTCAAGAGACCCAGTACTTC
once	-	TRBV18	TRBJ2-5	CASSQGIETQYF	TGTGCCAGCTCCCAAGGGATAGAGACCCAGTACTTC
-	-	TRBV2	TRBJ2-5	CASSGPRQIQETQYF	TGTGCCAGCAGTGGCCCCCGACAGATTCAAGAGACCCAGTACTTC
few	-	TRBV25-1	TRBJ2-7	CASSRDPSYEQYF	TGTGCCAGCAGTCGGGACCCCTCGTACGAGCAGTACTTC
-	TRBD2	TRBV30	TRBJ2-5	CAWSVPDPAGVKTQYF	TGTGCCTGGAGTGTACCTGATCCGGCGGGAGTGAAGACCCAGTACTTC
-	TRBD2	TRBV19	TRBJ2-5	CASSNSGRETQYF	TGTGCCAGTAGTAATAGCGGGAGAGAGACCCAGTACTTC
-	TRBD2	TRBV6-5	TRBJ2-5	CASSYPTGGQETQYF	TGTGCCAGCAGTTATCCGACGGGAGGGCAGGAGACCCAGTACTTC
-	-	TRBV6-6	TRBJ1-2	CASSYGQGLYGYTF	TGTGCCAGCAGTTACGGGCAGGGGTTATATGGCTACACCTTC
few	TRBD2	TRBV15	TRBJ2-5	CATSRELAGIGGTQYF	TGTGCCACCAGCAGAGAACTAGCGGGAATAGGAGGGACCCAGTACTTC
-	-	TRBV7-9	TRBJ2-1	CASQSGRGDEQFF	TGTGCCAGCCAATCAGGGAGGGGGGATGAGCAGTTCTTC
-	TRBD1	TRBV30	TRBJ1-2	CAWPDRESYGYTF	TGTGCCTGGCCGGACAGGGAAAGCTATGGCTACACCTTC
-	-	TRBV6-5	TRBJ1-3	CASSGGWGSGNTIYF	TGTGCCAGCAGTGGGGGTTGGGGCTCTGGAAACACCATATATTTT
-	-	TRBV5-1	TRBJ2-1	CASSLGGGTYNEQFF	TGCGCCAGCAGCTTGGGTGGCGGAACCTACAATGAGCAGTTCTTC
-	-	TRBV15	TRBJ2-2	CATSRDRGSEELFF	TGTGCCACCAGCAGAGATAGGGGGTCCGAGGAGCTGTTTTTT
few	TRBD2	TRBV7-9	TRBJ2-7	CASSPGWQRGSYEQYF	TGTGCCAGCAGCCCAGGGTGGCAGCGGGGCTCCTACGAGCAGTACTTC
-	TRBD1	TRBV6-7	TRBJ1-2	CASLETGGHLYGYTF	TGTGCCAGCCTAGAGACAGGGGGCCACCTCTATGGCTACACCTTC
few	-	TRBV6-1	TRBJ1-2	CASSDPDRSIGAVYGYTF	TGTGCCAGCAGTGACCCCGACAGGTCTATAGGGGCTGTCTATGGCTACACCTTC
once	-	TRBV5-4	TRBJ2-7	CASSLPGFYEQYF	TGTGCCAGCAGCTTACCGGGTTTCTACGAGCAGTACTTC
-	TRBD2	TRBV5-1	TRBJ2-7	CASSLGLAQIYAEQYF	TGCGCCAGCAGCTTGGGACTAGCGCAAATCTACGCCGAGCAGTACTTC
-	-	TRBV4-3	TRBJ1-6	CASSQDRKSPLHF	TGCGCCAGCAGCCAAGATCGGAAATCACCCCTCCACTTT